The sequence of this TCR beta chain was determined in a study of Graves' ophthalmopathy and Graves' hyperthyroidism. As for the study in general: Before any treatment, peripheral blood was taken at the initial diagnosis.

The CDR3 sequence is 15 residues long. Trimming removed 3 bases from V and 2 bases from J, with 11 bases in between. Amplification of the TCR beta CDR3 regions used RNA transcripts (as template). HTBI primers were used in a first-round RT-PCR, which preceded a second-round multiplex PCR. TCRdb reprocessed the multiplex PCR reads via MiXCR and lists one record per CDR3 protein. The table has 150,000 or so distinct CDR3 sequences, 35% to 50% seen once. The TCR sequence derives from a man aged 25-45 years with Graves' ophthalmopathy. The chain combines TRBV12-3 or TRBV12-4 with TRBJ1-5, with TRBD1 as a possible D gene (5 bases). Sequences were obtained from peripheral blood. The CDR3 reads CASSFGGVGNQPQHF. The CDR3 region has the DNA TGTGCCAGCAGTTTCGGGGGGGTCGGCAATCAGCCCCAGCATTTT.